A single sample gave rise to the 18 T cell receptor beta chains below, sequenced in a study of T cell changes during pregnancy in multiple sclerosis (dated by TCRdb to 2018 to 2020). The library relied on the immunoSEQ multiplex PCR assay. TCRdb took over this immuneACCESS table, retaining in-frame rearrangements with V and J assigned. Such tables are incomplete; in checked studies, under half of the missing clones stem from an unresolved V gene, and the remainder is unexplained. This sample lists about 32,000 clones; approximately 89% were detected once. In total, the top ten clones hold approximately 5% of the sample. Sample: CD8+ T cells from peripheral blood mononuclear cells, taken in the first trimester of pregnancy. The receptor source for this set is a female donor with multiple sclerosis, enrolled in a pregnancy study.

This chain uses TRBV19 with TRBJ1-4; maybe TRBD1 (5 bases). The germline V gene encodes CDR1 LNHDA and CDR2 SQIVND (reference sequence). Trimming shortened V by 3 bases and J by 15 bases, and 14 bases separated the two germline ends. CDR3 length: 12 amino acids. The CDR3 bases are TGTGCCAGTAGTATCTTCCAGGGAAGGTTGTTTTTT. Translating gives CASSIFQGRLFF.

The chain combines TRBV25-1 with TRBJ2-7; D might be TRBD1 (5 bases). Germline CDR1 reads MGHDK; CDR2 reads SYGVNS. CDR3 length: 15 residues. With 3 bases removed from V and 0 bases from J, the gap between germline ends came to 12 bases. The DNA of the CDR3 is TGTGCCAGCAGTGAGGCAGGGCCATCCTCCTACGAGCAGTACTTC. Translation gives CASSEAGPSSYEQYF.

The chain combines TRBV7-2 with TRBJ2-5, with D hard to call. The CDR3 has 16 amino acids. V was cut by 1 base and J by 7 bases, with 19 bases left in between. Looked up from germline, CDR1 is SGHTA and CDR2 is FQGNSA. The CDR3 DNA sequence: TGTGCCAGCAGCTTAGTGGCCAGACTGGGTGGGTGGACCCAGTACTTC. Protein: CASSLVARLGGWTQYF.

The V call is TRBV19, the J call TRBJ2-5; 7 bases agree with TRBD1. J gave up 4 bases and V 6 bases, and 2 bases lay outside the gene matches. This CDR3 has 12 residues. Germline-derived CDR1 and CDR2 are LNHDA and SQIVND (reference sequence). CDR3 residues: CASSPGGETQYF. The CDR3 DNA sequence: TGTGCCAGTAGCCCAGGGGGAGAGACCCAGTACTTC.

The V gene is TRBV2, the J gene TRBJ2-1, with TRBD2 identical over 8 bases. The length of the CDR3 is 16 residues. In germline, CDR1 is SNHLY, CDR2 FYNNEI. Trimming removed 1 base from V and 7 bases from J; junction bases left unmatched: 9. The chain's CDR3 is CASSEELAGIGNEQFF. The CDR3 DNA reads TGTGCCAGCAGTGAAGAGCTAGCGGGTATTGGGAATGAGCAGTTCTTC. The full variable domain, with the rest looked up from reference TRBV2 and TRBJ2-1, is EPEVTQTPSHQVTQMGQEVILRCVPISNHLYFYWYRQILGQKVEFLVSFYNNEISEKSEIFDDQFSVERPDGSNFTLKIRSTKLEDSAMYFCASSEELAGIGNEQFFGPGTRLTVL.

In nucleotides, the CDR3 is TGTGCCAGCAGTCCAGACAGGAGCTACGAGCAGTACTTC. Translation gives CASSPDRSYEQYF. V and J are TRBV13 and TRBJ2-7; D might be TRBD1 (6 bases). V dropped 6 bases and J dropped 3 bases, with 12 bases sitting between them. CDR1 and CDR2 from the germline V gene are PRHDT and FYEKMQ (reference sequence). This CDR3 contains 13 residues.

V usage is TRBV7-6 and J usage is TRBJ2-7; perhaps TRBD2 as D (5 bases). Per the germline V gene, CDR1 is SGHVS and CDR2 is FNYEAQ. Trimming pared 5 bases from V and 3 bases from J, leaving 8 bases between. The CDR3 contains 12 residues. CDR3 sequence: CASSPAGYEQYF. CDR3 nucleotide sequence: TGTGCCAGCAGCCCCGCGGGCTACGAGCAGTACTTC. The entire variable domain, with the rest obtained from reference TRBV7-6 and TRBJ2-7, is as follows: GAGVSQSPRYKVTKRGQDVALRCDPISGHVSLYWYRQALGQGPEFLTYFNYEAQQDKSGLPNDRFSAERPEGSISTLTIQRTEQRDSAMYRCASSPAGYEQYFGPGTRLTVT.

The V call is TRBV6-1, the J call TRBJ2-2, with D unresolved. The CDR3 has 14 residues. Germline-derived CDR1 and CDR2 are MNHNS and SASEGT. Trimming left V 11 bases short and J 1 base short, with 14 bases between. The CDR3 coding sequence is TGTGCCGCAGAACCCGACTTGAACACCGGGGAGCTGTTTTTT. This gives the protein CAAEPDLNTGELFF.

V and J are TRBV5-1 and TRBJ2-2, with D uncertain. Germline CDR1 is SGHRS and CDR2 is YFSETQ. CDR3 length: 14 residues. V lost 2 bases and J lost 3, with 8 bases in between. DNA for the CDR3: TGCGCCAGCAGCTTCTTTCTTTACACCGGGGAGCTGTTTTTT. This encodes CASSFFLYTGELFF.

This clone was picked up one time. V and J are TRBV28 and TRBJ2-1; tentative D call: TRBD2 (6 bases). CDR1 MDHEN and CDR2 SYDVKM come from the germline V gene. There are 14 residues in the CDR3. Trimming pared 7 bases from V and 0 bases from J, leaving 10 bases between. This chain's CDR3 is CASTAGSSYNEQFF. DNA of the CDR3: TGTGCCAGCACGGCGGGGAGCTCCTACAATGAGCAGTTCTTC.

The chain is built from TRBV4-2 and TRBJ1-1, with 8 bases identical to TRBD1. CDR3 length equals 17 residues. In germline, CDR1 is LGHNA, CDR2 YNFKEQ. V was pared by 0 bases and J by 5 bases, with 11 bases of the junction left unmatched. CDR3 bases: TGTGCCAGCAGCCAAGAGTTTCCGGGACAGGTATGGACTGAAGCTTTCTTT. Its protein product is CASSQEFPGQVWTEAFF.

V is TRBV4-1 and J is TRBJ2-1; 8 bases are shared with TRBD2. This CDR3 spans 18 amino acids. Germline values: CDR1 MGHRA, CDR2 YSYEKL. V gave up 0 bases and J gave up 2 bases; unmatched junction bases: 9. CDR3 loop: CASSQDPLPGGTYNEQFF. In nucleotides, the CDR3 is TGCGCCAGCAGCCAAGATCCTCTTCCGGGAGGGACCTACAATGAGCAGTTCTTC.

V usage is TRBV9 and J usage is TRBJ2-7; TRBD2 aligns across 10 bases. V lost 3 bases, J lost 4 bases, and 7 bases stayed unmatched. Germline V gives CDR1 SGDLS, CDR2 YYNGEE. The CDR3 covers 15 residues. In DNA, the CDR3 is TGTGCCAGCAGCGCCCTAGCGGGAGTAATGTACGAGCAGTACTTC. Translating it yields CASSALAGVMYEQYF. The variable domain in full, with the rest retrieved from reference TRBV9 and TRBJ2-7, is DSGVTQTPKHLITATGQRVTLRCSPRSGDLSVYWYQQSLDQGLQFLIQYYNGEERAKGNILERFSAQQFPDLHSELNLSSLELGDSALYFCASSALAGVMYEQYFGPGTRLTVT.

The gene calls are TRBV7-8 and TRBJ2-7, with TRBD1 matching 8 bases. The CDR3 is 13 residues long. The trim removed 3 bases at V and 5 bases at J, leaving 3 bases unmatched. From germline, CDR1 is SGHVS and CDR2 FQNEAQ. The CDR3 spells CASSFQGANEQYF. CDR3 coding DNA: TGTGCCAGCAGCTTCCAGGGGGCCAACGAGCAGTACTTC.

The chain has TRBV5-6 and TRBJ1-1; D is perhaps TRBD1 (6 bases). V lost 0 bases, J lost 1 base, and 10 bases lay in between. CDR3 length: 15 amino acids. Germline loops: CDR1 SGHDT, CDR2 YYEEEE. The CDR3 loop reads CASSLGAQGNTEAFF. The DNA for the CDR3 is TGTGCCAGCAGCTTGGGGGCACAGGGGAACACTGAAGCTTTCTTT.

The rearrangement links TRBV9 to TRBJ2-1; D is undetermined. Trimming cost V 0 bases and J 7 bases, with 11 bases left between them. The CDR3 is 14 residues long. Germline V gene data show CDR1 as SGDLS and CDR2 as YYNGEE. CDR3 region: CASSVDGLGNEQFF. The CDR3 DNA sequence: TGTGCCAGCAGCGTAGATGGTCTCGGGAATGAGCAGTTCTTC. Looking up the rest from reference TRBV9 and TRBJ2-1 gives the full variable domain: DSGVTQTPKHLITATGQRVTLRCSPRSGDLSVYWYQQSLDQGLQFLIQYYNGEERAKGNILERFSAQQFPDLHSELNLSSLELGDSALYFCASSVDGLGNEQFFGPGTRLTVL.

The chain is built from TRBV19 and TRBJ2-7; 12 bases map to TRBD2. With 4 bases clipped from V and 5 bases from J, the junction kept 6 bases outside the gene matches. Germline V gene lookup returns CDR1 LNHDA and CDR2 SQIVND (reference sequence). The CDR3 has 15 amino acids. Written as DNA, the CDR3 is TGTGCCAGTAGTAAGACTAGCGGGAGTATCAACGAGCAGTACTTC. Amino acid sequence: CASSKTSGSINEQYF. Looking up the rest from reference TRBV19 and TRBJ2-7 gives the full variable domain: DGGITQSPKYLFRKEGQNVTLSCEQNLNHDAMYWYRQDPGQGLRLIYYSQIVNDFQKGDIAEGYSVSREKKESFPLTVTSAQKNPTAFYLCASSKTSGSINEQYFGPGTRLTVT.

V is TRBV25-1 and J is TRBJ2-1; weak D call: TRBD2 (6 bases). CDR1 MGHDK and CDR2 SYGVNS come from the germline V gene. Trimming pared 4 bases from V and 5 bases from J, leaving 12 bases between. The length of the CDR3 is 14 residues. CDR3 nucleotides: TGTGCCAGCAGTGTAGGAGGGAGAAACAATGAGCAGTTCTTC. Protein product: CASSVGGRNNEQFF.